These T cell receptor beta chains were read from a single sample in a study of a mutant IDH1 vaccine in newly diagnosed glioma. These TCRs are of unknown antigen specificity. Profiled with immunoSEQ multiplex PCR; TCRdb holds only in-frame clones, not every one. The sample contains roughly 28,000 clones, around 89% of which appear only once. The source was PBMCs, collected from a glioma patient whose treatment included an IDH1 peptide vaccine. Receptor source: a man younger than 35 with glioma. CDR3s include the opening cysteine and the closing phenylalanine or tryptophan. The D gene is left open where the match is weak. Rows may omit the clone size; those that give it use once, few, many or a size class.

V: TRBV7-9
D: .
size: .
J: TRBJ1-4
DNA: TGTGCCAGCAGCTTAGGAGGGTATGGAGAAAAACTGTTTTTT
CDR3: CASSLGGYGEKLFF

V: TRBV7-9
D: .
size: .
J: TRBJ1-1
DNA: TGTGCCAGCAGCTTAGCGGGGAACACTGAAGCTTTCTTT
CDR3: CASSLAGNTEAFF

V: TRBV30
D: TRBD1
size: once
J: TRBJ1-2
DNA: TGTGCCTGGGGCCGGGACAGTAAACTCTATGGCTACACCTTC
CDR3: CAWGRDSKLYGYTF

V: TRBV9
D: TRBD2
size: .
J: TRBJ2-3
DNA: TGTGCCAGCAGCTCTCGGGAGGGCCTCGGCACAGATACGCAGTATTTT
CDR3: CASSSREGLGTDTQYF

V: TRBV30
D: TRBD2
size: .
J: TRBJ2-5
DNA: TGTGCCTGGAGTGGGGGGGGTCTACAAGAGACCCAGTACTTC
CDR3: CAWSGGGLQETQYF

V: TRBV4-1
D: .
size: .
J: TRBJ2-1
DNA: TGCGCCAGCAGCCAAGGGAAAAGATTAAATATGAATGAGCAGTTCTTC
CDR3: CASSQGKRLNMNEQFF

V: TRBV4-1
D: TRBD2
size: .
J: TRBJ2-1
DNA: TGCGCCAGCAGCCAAGATGTCCCGGGACTAGCGGGAGGCCATGAGCAGTTCTTC
CDR3: CASSQDVPGLAGGHEQFF

V: TRBV7-2
D: TRBD2
size: .
J: TRBJ2-7
DNA: TGTGCCAGCAGCCTACTAGCGAGAACCTACGAGCAGTACTTC
CDR3: CASSLLARTYEQYF

V: TRBV7-2
D: TRBD2
size: .
J: TRBJ2-7
DNA: TGTGCCAGCAGCTTGGGACTAGCGTCCTACGAGCAGTACTTC
CDR3: CASSLGLASYEQYF

V: TRBV5-8
D: TRBD2
size: .
J: TRBJ2-7
DNA: TGTGCCAGCAGCTTGAAGCGGGAATTCTACGAGCAGTACTTC
CDR3: CASSLKREFYEQYF

V: TRBV5-5
D: TRBD2
size: .
J: TRBJ2-2
DNA: TGTGCCAGCAGTCGCCGGACTAGCGGCTACACCGGGGAGCTGTTTTTT
CDR3: CASSRRTSGYTGELFF

V: TRBV5-1
D: TRBD2
size: once
J: TRBJ2-2
DNA: TGCGCCAGCAATAACCTAGCGGGAGTTGCCGGGGAGCTGTTTTTT
CDR3: CASNNLAGVAGELFF

V: TRBV9
D: TRBD1
size: .
J: TRBJ2-7
DNA: TGTGCCAGCAGCGTAGGGGCAGGGGGCTCCTACGAGCAGTACTTC
CDR3: CASSVGAGGSYEQYF

V: TRBV9
D: .
size: .
J: TRBJ2-7
DNA: TGTGCCAGCAACAACAGGGTCGACTCCTACGAGCAGTACTTC
CDR3: CASNNRVDSYEQYF

V: TRBV4-3
D: TRBD2
size: .
J: TRBJ2-1
DNA: TGCGCCAGCAGCCAGGGAGAGGGGACTAGTGTATTCAATGAGCAGTTCTTC
CDR3: CASSQGEGTSVFNEQFF

V: TRBV28
D: TRBD2
size: .
J: TRBJ2-3
DNA: TGTGCCAGCAGGGGACTAGCGGGAGGGCCTGGCACAGATACGCAGTATTTT
CDR3: CASRGLAGGPGTDTQYF

V: TRBV7-9
D: .
size: .
J: TRBJ1-3
DNA: TGTGCCAGCAGCTTAGCAGGCACGAGCTCTGGAAACACCATATATTTT
CDR3: CASSLAGTSSGNTIYF

V: TRBV19
D: TRBD2
size: .
J: TRBJ2-7
DNA: TGTGCCAGTACCCAAGCGGGAGTCCCGTGGGAGCAGTACTTC
CDR3: CASTQAGVPWEQYF

V: TRBV15
D: .
size: .
J: TRBJ2-4
DNA: TGTGCCACCAGCAGAGTCCCTCTAGCCAAAAACATTCAGTACTTC
CDR3: CATSRVPLAKNIQYF

V: TRBV14
D: .
size: medium-sized
J: TRBJ1-2
DNA: TGTGCCAGCAGCCAAGCTAGAAACTATGGCTACACCTTC
CDR3: CASSQARNYGYTF

V: TRBV6-5
D: TRBD1
size: .
J: TRBJ1-2
DNA: TGTGCCAGCAGCGTGGGACAGGGGGGCGGCTACACCTTC
CDR3: CASSVGQGGGYTF

V: TRBV7-3
D: .
size: .
J: TRBJ2-7
DNA: TGTGCCAGCAGCCCAGGGGGGGAATCCTACGAGCAGTACTTC
CDR3: CASSPGGESYEQYF

V: TRBV25-1
D: .
size: .
J: TRBJ1-5
DNA: TGTGCCAGCAGCGCTGAGGGAGGGCGGAATCAGCCCCAGCATTTT
CDR3: CASSAEGGRNQPQHF

V: TRBV30
D: TRBD2
size: .
J: TRBJ2-7
DNA: TGTGCCTGGAGTGTCCTCGGCGCAGGGAGGGGCGAGCAGTACTTC
CDR3: CAWSVLGAGRGEQYF

V: TRBV6-6
D: .
size: .
J: TRBJ2-1
DNA: TGTGCCAGCTTCGACAGTTTCGACAATGAGCAGTTCTTC
CDR3: CASFDSFDNEQFF

V: TRBV5-6
D: TRBD2
size: .
J: TRBJ2-5
DNA: TGTGCCAGCAGCCTGACTAGCGGGACCCCACAAGAGACCCAGTACTTC
CDR3: CASSLTSGTPQETQYF

V: TRBV28
D: .
size: .
J: TRBJ1-2
DNA: TGTGCCAGCAGTTTAGCAGGGATCTATGGCTACACCTTC
CDR3: CASSLAGIYGYTF

V: TRBV30
D: .
size: .
J: TRBJ2-2
DNA: TGTGCCTGGGGGGGCGTCTACGGGGACACCGGGGAGCTGTTTTTT
CDR3: CAWGGVYGDTGELFF

V: TRBV6-5
D: TRBD2
size: .
J: TRBJ2-7
DNA: TGTGCCAGCAGAACGACCCAAGCGGGACCCTACGAGCAGTACTTC
CDR3: CASRTTQAGPYEQYF

V: TRBV5-6
D: TRBD1
size: few
J: TRBJ1-2
DNA: TGTGCCAGCAGCCCAAACTCCGGGACAGGCATACGTGGCTACACCTTC
CDR3: CASSPNSGTGIRGYTF

V: TRBV30
D: .
size: once
J: TRBJ2-5
DNA: TGTGCCTGGAGTGTCCGGGGCCTCCAAGAGACCCAGTACTTC
CDR3: CAWSVRGLQETQYF

V: TRBV9
D: .
size: .
J: TRBJ1-2
DNA: TGTGCCAGCAGCCGACTTGGGGGGGAGTCCTATGGCTACACCTTC
CDR3: CASSRLGGESYGYTF

V: TRBV7-2
D: .
size: .
J: TRBJ1-1
DNA: TGTGCCAGCAGCCCTTCCGGCACTGAAGCTTTCTTT
CDR3: CASSPSGTEAFF

V: TRBV5-1
D: .
size: .
J: TRBJ1-1
DNA: TGCGCCAGCAGCCTCGCGGGCGATCAGGGGAGGAACACTGAAGCTTTCTTT
CDR3: CASSLAGDQGRNTEAFF

V: TRBV9
D: .
size: once
J: TRBJ2-7
DNA: TGTGCCAGCAGCGTAGGGGGGGATGTTTACGAGCAGTACTTC
CDR3: CASSVGGDVYEQYF

V: TRBV6-1
D: .
size: few
J: TRBJ2-1
DNA: TGTGCCAGCAGTGAAAGGCTAGTCCCGTTCTTC
CDR3: CASSERLVPFF

V: TRBV5-1
D: TRBD1
size: .
J: TRBJ2-5
DNA: TGCGCCAGCAGCGCCCGGGACAGCCAAGAGACCCAGTACTTC
CDR3: CASSARDSQETQYF

V: TRBV29-1
D: .
size: .
J: TRBJ2-7
DNA: TGCAGCGTTGAACGGGCCGGGCCCCACTACGAGCAGTACTTC
CDR3: CSVERAGPHYEQYF

V: TRBV20-1
D: .
size: .
J: TRBJ1-2
DNA: TGCAGTGCTAGTTTTTTGGATGGCTACACCTTC
CDR3: CSASFLDGYTF

V: TRBV19
D: TRBD1
size: .
J: TRBJ2-2
DNA: TGTGCCAGTAGCAGGACAGGCCCAGGTCCCGGGGAGCTGTTTTTT
CDR3: CASSRTGPGPGELFF

V: TRBV5-6
D: .
size: .
J: TRBJ2-7
DNA: TGTGCCAGCAGCGCCCTTGGCTACGAGCAGTACTTC
CDR3: CASSALGYEQYF

V: TRBV7-9
D: .
size: .
J: TRBJ2-5
DNA: TGTGCCAGCAGCTTAGAGCAGACTTCGGTGACCCAGTACTTC
CDR3: CASSLEQTSVTQYF

V: TRBV4-2
D: .
size: .
J: TRBJ1-2
DNA: TGTGCCAGCAGCCAAGATCTCGGGCATGGCTACACCTTC
CDR3: CASSQDLGHGYTF

V: TRBV9
D: TRBD1
size: .
J: TRBJ1-2
DNA: TGTGCCAGCAGCCCACACTGGACAGGGAGGTATGGCTACACCTTC
CDR3: CASSPHWTGRYGYTF

V: TRBV5-1
D: .
size: .
J: TRBJ2-2
DNA: TGCGCCAGCAGCTATGACAGGCTGGGCACCGGGGAGCTGTTTTTT
CDR3: CASSYDRLGTGELFF

V: TRBV29-1
D: .
size: few
J: TRBJ1-1
DNA: TGCAGCGTTGAAGATCCGGAGGTTGTGAACCCTGAAGCTTTCTTT
CDR3: CSVEDPEVVNPEAFF

V: TRBV5-1
D: .
size: .
J: TRBJ2-7
DNA: TGCGCCAGCAGCTGGACTGACGGTCCCTACGAGCAGTACTTC
CDR3: CASSWTDGPYEQYF

V: TRBV6-5
D: .
size: .
J: TRBJ1-1
DNA: TGTGCCAGCAGTTACGGGAGCAGGGACACTGAAGCTTTCTTT
CDR3: CASSYGSRDTEAFF

V: TRBV5-1
D: .
size: .
J: TRBJ2-5
DNA: TGCGCCAGCAGCCCCCAGACTCGTCAAGAGACCCAGTACTTC
CDR3: CASSPQTRQETQYF

V: TRBV29-1
D: TRBD2
size: .
J: TRBJ2-1
DNA: TGCAGCGTTGCCGGGACTAGCGGACGGGATGAGCAGTTCTTC
CDR3: CSVAGTSGRDEQFF

V: TRBV28
D: .
size: few
J: TRBJ1-1
DNA: TGTGCCAGCAGTTTATCTGGCCGCGGAGCTTTCTTT
CDR3: CASSLSGRGAFF

V: TRBV5-6
D: .
size: .
J: TRBJ2-7
DNA: TGTGCCAGCATCCACAACTGGGAGCTCTACGAGCAGTACTTC
CDR3: CASIHNWELYEQYF

V: TRBV4-1
D: TRBD2
size: .
J: TRBJ2-7
DNA: TGCGCCAGCAGCAGTGGGACTAGAGGGTCCTACGAGCAGTACTTC
CDR3: CASSSGTRGSYEQYF

V: TRBV28
D: TRBD2
size: .
J: TRBJ2-7
DNA: TGTGCCAGCAGTACCCGGGGTGGCGGGAGGGCCTATTCGCCGTACTTC
CDR3: CASSTRGGGRAYSPYF

V: TRBV19
D: TRBD1
size: .
J: TRBJ2-7
DNA: TGTGCCAGTAGTATAGGTGCGGGACAGGGCTACGAGCAGTACTTC
CDR3: CASSIGAGQGYEQYF

V: TRBV30
D: .
size: .
J: TRBJ1-4
DNA: TGTGCCTGGAGTGTACGAGTGGGCGGGAGGGAACAAATGCACCGTAATGAAAAACTGTTTTTT
CDR3: CAWSVRVGGREQMHRNEKLFF

V: TRBV28
D: .
size: .
J: TRBJ1-1
DNA: TGTGCCAGCAGCCCTGCGGTGAACACTGAAGCTTTCTTT
CDR3: CASSPAVNTEAFF

V: TRBV5-1
D: .
size: .
J: TRBJ1-1
DNA: TGCGCCAGCACCACTCAGGGGTCGAACACTGAAGCTTTCTTT
CDR3: CASTTQGSNTEAFF

V: TRBV14
D: TRBD1
size: .
J: TRBJ1-2
DNA: TGTGCCAGCAGTCTCGGACAGGCCAGTCGAGGGTATGGCTACACCTTC
CDR3: CASSLGQASRGYGYTF

V: TRBV11-2
D: .
size: .
J: TRBJ1-6
DNA: TGTGCCAGCAGCTTAGAAGGGACTCACCAAGGGCCCCTCCACTTT
CDR3: CASSLEGTHQGPLHF